The clone carrying this T cell receptor (beta chain) was picked up many times. The data derive from a study of low-dose radiotherapy and immunotherapy resistance in tumors. The wider study: Per fraction, Cohort 2 was given 1 Gy every two weeks, accumulating a total of 13 Gy over 26 weeks.

Covering alpha and beta chains, TRAV- and TRBV-specific primers were used for the first-strand cDNA. TCR amplification involved 15 to 25 PCR cycles with a constant-region primer and V-primer adapter. TCRdb reprocessed the reads via MiXCR and lists one record per CDR3 protein. Of approximately 84,000 distinct CDR3 sequences listed, 18% were seen once; the top ten hold 2.5% to 3.5%. The time point is: before trial treatment. It was nivolumab, ipilimumab, aspirin, low-dose cyclophosphamide and low-dose radiotherapy that donors received. Germline loops: CDR1 SQVTM, CDR2 ANQGSEA. This CDR3 comprises 14 residues. V lost 4 bases, J lost 4 bases, and 16 bases lay in between.

The TCR originated in a male donor with prostate cancer. V and J are TRBV29-1 and TRBJ1-2, with D possibly matching TRBD1 (5 bases). Sample: PBMCs, taken before treatment. The CDR3 loop is CSVGQLNPIYGYTF. The CDR3 coding sequence is TGCAGCGTTGGACAGCTCAACCCAATCTATGGCTACACCTTC. The variable domain in full, completed from reference TRBV29-1 and TRBJ1-2, reads SAVISQKPSRDICQRGTSLTIQCQVDSQVTMMFWYRQQPGQSLTLIATANQGSEATYESGFVIDKFPISRPNLTFSTLTVSNMSPEDSSIYLCSVGQLNPIYGYTFGSGTRLTVV.